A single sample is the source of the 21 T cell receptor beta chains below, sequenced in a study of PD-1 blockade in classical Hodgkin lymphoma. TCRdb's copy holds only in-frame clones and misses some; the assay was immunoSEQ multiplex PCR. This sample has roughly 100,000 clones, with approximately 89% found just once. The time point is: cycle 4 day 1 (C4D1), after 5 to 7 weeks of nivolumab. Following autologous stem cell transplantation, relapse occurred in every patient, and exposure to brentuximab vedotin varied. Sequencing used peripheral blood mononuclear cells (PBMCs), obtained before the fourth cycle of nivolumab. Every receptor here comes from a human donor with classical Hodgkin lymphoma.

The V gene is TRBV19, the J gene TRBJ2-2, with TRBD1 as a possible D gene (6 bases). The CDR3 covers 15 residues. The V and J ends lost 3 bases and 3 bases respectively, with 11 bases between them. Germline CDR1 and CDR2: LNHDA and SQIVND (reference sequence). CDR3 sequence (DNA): TGTGCCAGTAGTATTACAGGGATCGACACCGGGGAGCTGTTTTTT. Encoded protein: CASSITGIDTGELFF.

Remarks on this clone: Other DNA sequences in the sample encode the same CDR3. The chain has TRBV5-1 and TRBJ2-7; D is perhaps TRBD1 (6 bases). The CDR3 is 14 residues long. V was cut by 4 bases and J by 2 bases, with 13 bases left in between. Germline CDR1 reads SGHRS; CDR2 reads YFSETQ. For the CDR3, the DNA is TGCGCCAGCAGCACGTCTACAGGGACCTACGAGCAGTACTTC. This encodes CASSTSTGTYEQYF.

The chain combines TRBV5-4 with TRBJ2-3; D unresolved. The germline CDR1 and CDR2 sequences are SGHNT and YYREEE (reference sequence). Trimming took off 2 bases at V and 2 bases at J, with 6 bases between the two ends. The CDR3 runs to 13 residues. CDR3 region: CASSFDTTDTQYF. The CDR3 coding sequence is TGTGCCAGCAGCTTCGACACCACAGATACGCAGTATTTT.

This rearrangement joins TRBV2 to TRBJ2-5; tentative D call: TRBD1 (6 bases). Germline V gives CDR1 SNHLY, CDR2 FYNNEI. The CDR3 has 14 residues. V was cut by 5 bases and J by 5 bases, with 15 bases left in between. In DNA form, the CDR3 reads TGTGCCAGCAGTCAGCAACAGGGTTCGGAGACCCAGTACTTC. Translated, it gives CASSQQQGSETQYF.

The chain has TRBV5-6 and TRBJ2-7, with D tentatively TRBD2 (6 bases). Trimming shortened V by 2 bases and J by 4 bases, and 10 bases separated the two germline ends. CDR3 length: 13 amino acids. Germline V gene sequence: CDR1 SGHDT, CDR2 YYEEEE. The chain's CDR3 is CASSFTRGYEQYF. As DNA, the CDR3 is TGTGCCAGCAGCTTCACGCGGGGTTACGAGCAGTACTTC. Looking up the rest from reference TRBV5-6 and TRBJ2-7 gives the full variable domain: DAGVTQSPTHLIKTRGQQVTLRCSPKSGHDTVSWYQQALGQGPQFIFQYYEEEERQRGNFPDRFSGHQFPNYSSELNVNALLLGDSALYLCASSFTRGYEQYFGPGTRLTVT.

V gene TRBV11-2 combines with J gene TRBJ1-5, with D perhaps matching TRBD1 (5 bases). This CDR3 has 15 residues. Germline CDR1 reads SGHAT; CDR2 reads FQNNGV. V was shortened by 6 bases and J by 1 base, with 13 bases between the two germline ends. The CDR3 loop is CASSIAGRSNQPQHF. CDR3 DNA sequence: TGTGCCAGCAGTATTGCGGGGCGGAGCAATCAGCCCCAGCATTTT.

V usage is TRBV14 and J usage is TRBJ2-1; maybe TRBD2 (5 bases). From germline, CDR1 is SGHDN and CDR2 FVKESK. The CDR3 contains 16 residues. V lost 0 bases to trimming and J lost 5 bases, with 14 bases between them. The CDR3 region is CASSQERDYWDNEQFF. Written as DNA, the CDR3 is TGTGCCAGCAGCCAAGAGAGAGACTACTGGGACAATGAGCAGTTCTTC.

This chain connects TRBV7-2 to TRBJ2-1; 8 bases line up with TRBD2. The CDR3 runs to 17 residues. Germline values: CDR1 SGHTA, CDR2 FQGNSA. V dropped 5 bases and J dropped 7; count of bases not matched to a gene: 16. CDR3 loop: CASSRWNPGLVLNEQFF. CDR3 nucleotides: TGTGCCAGCAGCCGTTGGAACCCGGGACTAGTTCTTAATGAGCAGTTCTTC.

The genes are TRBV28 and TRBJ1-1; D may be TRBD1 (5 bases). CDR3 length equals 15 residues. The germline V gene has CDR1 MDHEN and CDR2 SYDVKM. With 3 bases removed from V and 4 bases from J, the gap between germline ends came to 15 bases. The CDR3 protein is CASSLEGVLGTEAFF. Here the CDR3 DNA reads TGTGCCAGCAGTTTGGAAGGGGTGTTGGGCACTGAAGCTTTCTTT.

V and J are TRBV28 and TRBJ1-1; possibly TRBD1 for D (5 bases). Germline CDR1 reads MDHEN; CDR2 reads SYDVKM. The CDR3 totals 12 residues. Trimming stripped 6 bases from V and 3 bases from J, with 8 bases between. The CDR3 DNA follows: TGTGCCAGCAGCACAGGTTACACTGAAGCTTTCTTT. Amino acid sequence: CASSTGYTEAFF.

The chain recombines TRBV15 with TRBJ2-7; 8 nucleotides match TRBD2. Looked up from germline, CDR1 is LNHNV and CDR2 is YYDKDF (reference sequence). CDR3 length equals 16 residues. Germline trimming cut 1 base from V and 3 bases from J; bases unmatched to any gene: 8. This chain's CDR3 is CATSRGGLAGSYEQYF. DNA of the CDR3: TGTGCCACCAGCAGAGGTGGACTAGCAGGGAGCTACGAGCAGTACTTC.

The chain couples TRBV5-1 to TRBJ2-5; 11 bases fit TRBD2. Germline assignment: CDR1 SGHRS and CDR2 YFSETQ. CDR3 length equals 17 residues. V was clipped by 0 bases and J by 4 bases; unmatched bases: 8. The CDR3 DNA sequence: TGCGCCAGCAGCTTGGGTGGTAGCGGGAGGGCCGGAGAGACCCAGTACTTC. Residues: CASSLGGSGRAGETQYF.

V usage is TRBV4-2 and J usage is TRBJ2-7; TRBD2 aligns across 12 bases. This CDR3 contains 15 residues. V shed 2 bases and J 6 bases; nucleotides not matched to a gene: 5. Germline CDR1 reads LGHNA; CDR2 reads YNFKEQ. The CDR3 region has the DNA TGTGCCAGCAGCCAAATGACTAGCGGGAGCGGCGAGCAGTACTTC. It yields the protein CASSQMTSGSGEQYF.

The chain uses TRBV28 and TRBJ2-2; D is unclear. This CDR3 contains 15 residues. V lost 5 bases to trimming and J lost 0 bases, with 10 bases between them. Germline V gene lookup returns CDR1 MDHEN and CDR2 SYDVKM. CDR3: CASSTPITNTGELFF. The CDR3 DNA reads TGTGCCAGCAGTACCCCGATCACGAACACCGGGGAGCTGTTTTTT.

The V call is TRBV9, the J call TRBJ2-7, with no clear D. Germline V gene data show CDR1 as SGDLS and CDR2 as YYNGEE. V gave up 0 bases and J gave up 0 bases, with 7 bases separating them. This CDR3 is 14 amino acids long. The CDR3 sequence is CASSVVPSSYEQYF. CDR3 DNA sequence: TGTGCCAGCAGCGTAGTCCCTTCCTCCTACGAGCAGTACTTC.

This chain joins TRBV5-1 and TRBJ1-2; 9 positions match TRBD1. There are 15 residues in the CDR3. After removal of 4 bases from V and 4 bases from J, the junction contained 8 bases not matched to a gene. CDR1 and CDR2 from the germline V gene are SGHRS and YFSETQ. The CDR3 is CASSKWDRDGYGYTF. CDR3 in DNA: TGCGCCAGCAGCAAGTGGGACAGGGACGGCTATGGCTACACCTTC.

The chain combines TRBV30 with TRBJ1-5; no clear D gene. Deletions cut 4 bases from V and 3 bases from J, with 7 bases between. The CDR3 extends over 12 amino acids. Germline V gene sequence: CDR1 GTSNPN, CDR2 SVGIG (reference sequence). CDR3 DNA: TGTGCCTGGAACATTTACAATCAGCCCCAGCATTTT. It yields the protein CAWNIYNQPQHF.

The CDR3 DNA is TGTGCCAGCAGCTTAGAGACAGATACGCAGTATTTT. This encodes CASSLETDTQYF. The chain joins TRBV7-9 to TRBJ2-3; D unresolved. Deletions cut 1 base from V and 3 bases from J, with 2 bases between. Per germline, CDR1 SEHNR and CDR2 FQNEAQ (reference sequence). This CDR3 contains 12 residues.

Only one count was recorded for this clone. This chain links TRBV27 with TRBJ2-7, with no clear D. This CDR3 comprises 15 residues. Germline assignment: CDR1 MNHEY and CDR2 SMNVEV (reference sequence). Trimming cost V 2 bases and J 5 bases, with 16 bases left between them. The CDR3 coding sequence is TGTGCCAGCAGTTTAGCCCTGATGGCAGGCAACGAGCAGTACTTC. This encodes CASSLALMAGNEQYF.

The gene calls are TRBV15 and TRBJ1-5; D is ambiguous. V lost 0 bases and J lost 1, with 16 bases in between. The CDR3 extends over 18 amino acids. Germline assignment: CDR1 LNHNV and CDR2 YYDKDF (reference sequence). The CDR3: CATSRDPGGTLSNQPQHF. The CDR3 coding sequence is TGTGCCACCAGCAGAGATCCGGGAGGCACCTTGAGCAATCAGCCCCAGCATTTT.

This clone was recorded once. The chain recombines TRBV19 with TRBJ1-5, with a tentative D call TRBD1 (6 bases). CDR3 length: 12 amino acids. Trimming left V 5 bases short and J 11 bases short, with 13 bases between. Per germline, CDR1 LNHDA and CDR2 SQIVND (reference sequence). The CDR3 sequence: CASSAHREAQHF. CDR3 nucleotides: TGTGCCAGTAGTGCCCACAGGGAGGCCCAGCATTTT. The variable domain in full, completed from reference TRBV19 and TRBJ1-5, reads DGGITQSPKYLFRKEGQNVTLSCEQNLNHDAMYWYRQDPGQGLRLIYYSQIVNDFQKGDIAEGYSVSREKKESFPLTVTSAQKNPTAFYLCASSAHREAQHFGDGTRLSIL.